One sample yielded the 20 T cell receptor beta chains listed below, sequenced in a study of blood T cell repertoires in COVID-19. Here immunoSEQ multiplex PCR was the method, and the copy in TCRdb shows in-frame clones only, minus some. The sample yields about 69,000 clones, around 85% seen once. Sample: peripheral blood. The receptor source for this set is a man aged 40-55 years with COVID-19, enrolled during active disease.

The chain couples TRBV7-2 to TRBJ2-3; TRBD2 agrees at 9 bases. Germline V lookup: CDR1 SGHTA, CDR2 FQGNSA. CDR3 length: 13 residues. In DNA form, the CDR3 reads TGTGCGTCAGGCGGGGGGGCCCCAGATACGCAGTATTTT. Translated: CASGGGAPDTQYF.

The V call is TRBV5-1, the J call TRBJ1-1; D gene uncertain. Germline V gene lookup returns CDR1 SGHRS and CDR2 YFSETQ. CDR3 size: 12 residues. V was shortened by 0 bases and J by 3 bases, with 3 bases between the two germline ends. For the CDR3, the DNA is TGCGCCAGCAGCTTGGCCGACACTGAAGCTTTCTTT. Protein: CASSLADTEAFF.

The gene calls are TRBV5-5 and TRBJ2-3; no clear D. The germline gives CDR1 SGHKS, CDR2 YYEKEE (reference sequence). This CDR3 is built from 15 residues. Trimming removed 0 bases at V and 4 bases at J, with 12 bases between. The CDR3 sequence: CASSLASSMADTQYF. The CDR3 nucleotides are TGTGCCAGCAGCTTGGCCTCCTCTATGGCAGATACGCAGTATTTT.

The V call is TRBV19, the J call TRBJ2-7, with D tentatively TRBD1 (5 bases). The germline V gene has CDR1 LNHDA and CDR2 SQIVND (reference sequence). The CDR3 is made up of 14 amino acids. Trimming pared 8 bases from V and 2 bases from J, leaving 16 bases between. The CDR3 region is CASRLTDPPYEQYF. The DNA of the CDR3 is TGTGCCAGTCGCCTGACAGATCCACCCTACGAGCAGTACTTC.

The CDR3 is CSVALLEQGPGETQYF. The DNA of the CDR3 is TGCAGCGTTGCCCTACTTGAACAGGGGCCGGGAGAGACCCAGTACTTC. This chain joins TRBV29-1 and TRBJ2-5; 7 nucleotides agree with TRBD1. Germline V gene data show CDR1 as SQVTM and CDR2 as ANQGSEA. Germline trimming cut 4 bases from V and 4 bases from J; bases unmatched to any gene: 15. This CDR3 region has 16 residues.

The genes are TRBV6-5 and TRBJ1-3; possible D gene TRBD1, 5 bases. CDR3 length equals 13 residues. Germline V gene sequence: CDR1 MNHEY, CDR2 SVGAGI. V dropped 6 bases and J dropped 0 bases, with 6 bases sitting between them. The CDR3 region is CASRTDSGNTIYF. The CDR3 DNA reads TGTGCCAGCAGGACAGACTCTGGAAACACCATATATTTT.

The rearrangement uses TRBV28 and TRBJ2-2; TRBD1 might be the D (6 bases). Germline CDR1 reads MDHEN; CDR2 reads SYDVKM. V lost 5 bases and J lost 2, with 12 bases in between. This CDR3 comprises 15 residues. The CDR3, as DNA: TGTGCCAGCAGTCCCATAGGGACAAACACCGGGGAGCTGTTTTTT. Amino acids: CASSPIGTNTGELFF.

The CDR3 DNA reads as TGTGCCTGGAGTGGGACAGGGGCCAGACGCGAGCAGTACTTC. Amino acid sequence: CAWSGTGARREQYF. This chain connects TRBV30 to TRBJ2-7; 9 bases fit TRBD1. Per germline, CDR1 GTSNPN and CDR2 SVGIG (reference sequence). V lost 1 base and J lost 6; bases outside the gene matches: 7. The CDR3 contains 14 residues.

Only one count was recorded for this clone. V gene TRBV6-4 combines with J gene TRBJ2-5; TRBD2 matches 7 bases. Germline trimming cut 4 bases from V and 4 bases from J; bases unmatched to any gene: 3. The germline gives CDR1 MRHNA, CDR2 SNTAGT. CDR3 length equals 13 residues. The CDR3 DNA is TGTGCCAGCAGTGTGGAGCGGGGAGAGACCCAGTACTTC. Translation: CASSVERGETQYF.

The V gene is TRBV5-5, the J gene TRBJ2-3; TRBD2 matches 8 bases. There are 13 residues in the CDR3. The germline gives CDR1 SGHKS, CDR2 YYEKEE (reference sequence). V shed 7 bases, J shed 5 bases, and the junction held 6 bases outside the gene matches. The CDR3 DNA follows: TGTGCCAGCGAGTGGCGGGGGGAAGATACGCAGTATTTT. Translation: CASEWRGEDTQYF.

This clone was seen only a few times. The gene calls are TRBV5-5 and TRBJ1-1, with TRBD1 identical over 10 bases. Germline CDR1 and CDR2: SGHKS and YYEKEE (reference sequence). Trimming cost V 3 bases and J 4 bases; bases outside gene matches: 12. This CDR3 contains 17 residues. This CDR3 is CASSSTPGTGEGTEAFF. The CDR3 region has the DNA TGTGCCAGCAGCTCAACCCCCGGGACAGGGGAAGGCACTGAAGCTTTCTTT.

This rearrangement joins TRBV2 to TRBJ2-3; 7 bases agree with TRBD1. J was trimmed by 8 bases and V by 1 base; bases with no gene match: 9. Germline loops: CDR1 SNHLY, CDR2 FYNNEI. This CDR3 region has 15 residues. The CDR3 reads CASSEEGAGQGTQYF. CDR3 nucleotide sequence: TGTGCCAGCAGTGAAGAGGGGGCAGGGCAAGGTACGCAGTATTTT.

This rearrangement joins TRBV5-4 to TRBJ2-7; 10 bases are shared with TRBD2. V shed 0 bases and J 4 bases; nucleotides not matched to a gene: 4. CDR1 is SGHNT, CDR2 YYREEE, per germline (reference sequence). This CDR3 has 15 amino acids. CDR3 DNA: TGTGCCAGCAGCTTGGCCGGGACTAGCGAGTACGAGCAGTACTTC. It is translated as CASSLAGTSEYEQYF.

The chain carries TRBV7-6 and TRBJ2-1; the match to TRBD1 covers 10 bases. V was clipped by 1 base and J by 5 bases; unmatched bases: 2. The germline gives CDR1 SGHVS, CDR2 FNYEAQ. The CDR3 is 15 amino acids. CDR3 amino acids: CASSLGTGGHNEQFF. CDR3 DNA: TGTGCCAGCAGCTTAGGGACAGGGGGACACAATGAGCAGTTCTTC.

This chain joins TRBV19 and TRBJ2-5, with 8 bases matching TRBD2. Germline loops: CDR1 LNHDA, CDR2 SQIVND (reference sequence). The CDR3 contains 13 residues. J was trimmed by 5 bases and V by 5 bases; bases with no gene match: 4. In nucleotides, the CDR3 is TGTGCCAGTAGTGGGGGACTAGGGGAGACCCAGTACTTC. Translating gives CASSGGLGETQYF.

The J gene is TRBJ2-1, the V gene TRBV3-1 (or the pseudogene TRBV3-2); 9 bases agree with TRBD2. The CDR3 extends over 18 amino acids. Germline CDR1 is LGHDT and CDR2 is YNNKEL (reference sequence). J lost 3 bases, V lost 0 bases, and 9 bases had no gene match. The CDR3 loop is CASSQESWLRGGYNEQFF. In DNA form, the CDR3 reads TGTGCCAGCAGCCAAGAGAGTTGGCTGCGGGGGGGCTACAATGAGCAGTTCTTC.

The V and J genes are TRBV9 and TRBJ2-5; no reliable D call. The CDR3 is 14 amino acids. Germline-derived CDR1 and CDR2 are SGDLS and YYNGEE. V lost 0 bases to trimming and J lost 2 bases, with 8 bases between them. The DNA of the CDR3 is TGTGCCAGCAGCGTAGGGGCAGCACAAGAGACCCAGTACTTC. Residues: CASSVGAAQETQYF. The full variable domain, completed using reference TRBV9 and TRBJ2-5, is DSGVTQTPKHLITATGQRVTLRCSPRSGDLSVYWYQQSLDQGLQFLIQYYNGEERAKGNILERFSAQQFPDLHSELNLSSLELGDSALYFCASSVGAAQETQYFGPGTRLLVL.

J is TRBJ2-5 and V is TRBV5-1; tentatively, D is TRBD2 (6 bases). Germline assignment: CDR1 SGHRS and CDR2 YFSETQ. V lost 0 bases, J lost 1 base, and 13 bases lay in between. This CDR3 is 16 amino acids long. CDR3 in amino acids: CASSLAPGDVQETQYF. The CDR3 DNA reads as TGCGCCAGCAGCTTGGCCCCGGGGGACGTCCAAGAGACCCAGTACTTC.

In this sample, this clone turned up once. The chain links TRBV6-5 to TRBJ1-5, with D unclear. V was pared by 4 bases and J by 5 bases, with 9 bases between. This CDR3 spans 13 amino acids. Germline V lookup: CDR1 MNHEY, CDR2 SVGAGI. This CDR3 is CASSFAGDQPQHF. The DNA of the CDR3 is TGTGCCAGCAGTTTTGCCGGGGATCAGCCCCAGCATTTT.

The V call is TRBV6-5, the J call TRBJ2-5, with 10 bases aligning to TRBD1. Germline CDR1 reads MNHEY; CDR2 reads SVGAGI. The CDR3 has 15 residues. The V and J ends lost 6 bases and 5 bases, in that order; junction bases with no gene match: 9. This chain's CDR3 is CASRPGTGVAETQYF. In DNA, the CDR3 is TGTGCCAGCAGGCCCGGGACAGGGGTTGCGGAGACCCAGTACTTC.